A selection of T cell receptor beta chains follows, all from one sample in a study of T cell responses to AZD1222 COVID-19 vaccine. TCRdb's table, derived via immunoSEQ multiplex PCR, lists solely in-frame clones and lacks some. Of over 15,000 clones in the sample, about 87% were seen once. Here the sequenced sample was peripheral blood, taken 28 days after the second AZD1222 dose. The receptor set was obtained from an adult who received the AZD1222 COVID-19 vaccine. Each CDR3 is given with its conserved first and last residue. A D gene is named only where the DNA matches it firmly. Part of the rows lack a size; the others show once, few, many or a class for expanded clones.

V	size	D	J	CDR3	DNA
TRBV27	NA	TRBD2	TRBJ2-1	CASSFRTSGIYNEQFF	TGTGCCAGCAGTTTTCGGACTAGCGGAATTTACAATGAGCAGTTCTTC
TRBV6-1	NA	NA	TRBJ2-2	CASSELGGGVTGELFF	TGTGCCAGCAGTGAATTGGGAGGGGGCGTAACCGGGGAGCTGTTTTTT
TRBV28	once	NA	TRBJ1-2	CASSTPGGTSGYTF	TGTGCCAGCAGTACGCCGGGGGGGACCAGTGGCTACACCTTC
TRBV2	NA	NA	TRBJ2-5	CASSRDNGETQYF	TGTGCCAGCAGTCGGGACAACGGGGAGACCCAGTACTTC
TRBV2	NA	NA	TRBJ2-7	CASSDDNSSEGYEQYF	TGTGCCAGCAGCGACGACAACTCTAGCGAGGGTTACGAGCAGTACTTC
TRBV28	NA	NA	TRBJ1-6	CASSFRGRRNSPLHF	TGTGCCAGCAGTTTCCGGGGGCGGAGGAATTCACCCCTCCACTTT
TRBV27	NA	NA	TRBJ1-2	CASSLDRYYGYTF	TGTGCCAGCAGTCTGGACCGGTACTATGGCTACACCTTC
TRBV5-6	NA	NA	TRBJ2-1	CASLAGISYNEQFF	TGTGCCAGCCTTGCCGGGATCTCCTACAATGAGCAGTTCTTC
TRBV19	NA	NA	TRBJ2-1	CAARGRGVNEQFF	TGTGCCGCGCGGGGCAGGGGGGTGAATGAGCAGTTCTTC
TRBV7-6	NA	NA	TRBJ1-1	CASSSTGMNTEAFF	TGTGCCAGCAGCTCGACAGGCATGAACACTGAAGCTTTCTTT
TRBV7-2	NA	NA	TRBJ2-1	CASSLAILTLREQFF	TGTGCCAGCAGCTTAGCGATTCTAACCCTACGGGAGCAGTTCTTC
TRBV7-9	few	TRBD1	TRBJ1-4	CASSVGTGATNEKLFF	TGTGCCAGCAGCGTTGGGACAGGGGCAACTAATGAAAAACTGTTTTTT
TRBV10-2	NA	TRBD1	TRBJ1-1	CASSETGGLSTEAFF	TGCGCCAGCAGTGAAACAGGGGGCCTAAGCACTGAAGCTTTCTTT
TRBV6-2/TRBV6-3	once	NA	TRBJ2-1	CASSPELSSYNEQFF	TGTGCCAGCAGCCCAGAACTAAGCTCCTACAATGAGCAGTTCTTC
TRBV13	NA	NA	TRBJ2-7	CASSGAVVAGGEQYF	TGTGCCAGCAGCGGGGCCGTGGTAGCCGGGGGCGAGCAGTACTTC
TRBV7-2	NA	NA	TRBJ2-3	CASSLKWTDTQYF	TGTGCCAGCAGCTTAAAATGGACAGATACGCAGTATTTT
TRBV7-2	NA	NA	TRBJ1-5	CASSLGGIGNQPQHF	TGTGCCAGCAGCTTAGGAGGGATTGGTAATCAGCCCCAGCATTTT
TRBV4-2	NA	NA	TRBJ2-3	CASSQVSDTQYF	TGTGCCAGCAGCCAAGTATCTGATACGCAGTATTTT
TRBV7-9	NA	NA	TRBJ1-2	CASSLGAVNYGYTF	TGTGCCAGCAGCTTAGGGGCAGTTAACTATGGCTACACCTTC
TRBV23-1	few	TRBD1	TRBJ2-3	CASSRRDRAYSDTQYF	TGCGCCAGCAGTCGCCGGGACAGGGCTTACTCAGATACGCAGTATTTT
TRBV28	NA	NA	TRBJ1-1	CASSTLGRGPRAFF	TGTGCCAGCAGTACCCTCGGCAGGGGACCTCGGGCTTTCTTT
TRBV11-2	once	NA	TRBJ2-5	CASSPRGAGPQETQYF	TGTGCCAGCAGCCCCCGGGGGGCGGGGCCTCAAGAGACCCAGTACTTC